The rows below give T cell receptor beta chains drawn from one sample of a study of T cells in Graves' hyperthyroidism and ophthalmopathy. TCRdb analysed the multiplex PCR reads with MiXCR anew, one entry per CDR3 protein. Found here are under 400,000 distinct CDR3 sequences, 11% to 15% of them singletons; the top ten hold about 11%. Sequencing used blood. Receptor source: an older woman with Graves' hyperthyroidism. CDR3s include the opening cysteine and the closing phenylalanine or tryptophan. A D gene is named only where the DNA matches it firmly. Not every row has a clone size; where given, it reads once, few, many or a size class.

j_call: TRBJ1-1
d_call: TRBD1
v_call: TRBV18
clone_size: many
cdr3_nt: TGTGCCAGCTCATATCAGGGGACAGGACGGGACGCAGCTTTCTTT
cdr3_aa: CASSYQGTGRDAAFF

j_call: TRBJ1-1
d_call: NA
v_call: TRBV7-9
clone_size: many
cdr3_nt: TGTGCCAGCAGCTTACAGGCCCGAATTGGAGCTTTCTTT
cdr3_aa: CASSLQARIGAFF

j_call: TRBJ2-1
d_call: NA
v_call: TRBV28
clone_size: many
cdr3_nt: TGTGCCAGCACCGCCTCCCGGGCGGGCTCCTACAATGAGCAGTTCTTC
cdr3_aa: CASTASRAGSYNEQFF

j_call: TRBJ1-1
d_call: NA
v_call: TRBV18
clone_size: many
cdr3_nt: TGTGCCAGCTCACCACGGGAGCTTGGGATGAACACTGAAGCTTTCTTT
cdr3_aa: CASSPRELGMNTEAFF

j_call: TRBJ2-2
d_call: TRBD1
v_call: TRBV12-3/TRBV12-4
clone_size: NA
cdr3_nt: TGTGCCAGCAGACAGCAGGGGGCGAACACCGGGGAGCTGTTTTTT
cdr3_aa: CASRQQGANTGELFF

j_call: TRBJ1-1
d_call: NA
v_call: TRBV12-5
clone_size: many
cdr3_nt: TGTGCTAGTGGTTTGGTACTGGGACGGAGAAACACTGAAGCTTTCTTT
cdr3_aa: CASGLVLGRRNTEAFF

j_call: TRBJ1-5
d_call: NA
v_call: TRBV20-1
clone_size: NA
cdr3_nt: TGCAGTGCTAGACAAAACAATCAGCCCCAGCATTTT
cdr3_aa: CSARQNNQPQHF

j_call: TRBJ1-1
d_call: NA
v_call: TRBV12-3/TRBV12-4
clone_size: many
cdr3_nt: TGTGCCAGCAGTTTAAGAGGGGTCACTGAAGCTTTCTTT
cdr3_aa: CASSLRGVTEAFF

j_call: TRBJ1-2
d_call: TRBD1
v_call: TRBV20-1
clone_size: many
cdr3_nt: TGCAGTGCTAGATCTCCGGACAGGGTACGCTTTGGCTACACCTTC
cdr3_aa: CSARSPDRVRFGYTF

j_call: TRBJ2-5
d_call: NA
v_call: TRBV20-1
clone_size: many
cdr3_nt: TGCAGTGTCCAAAGACCACAGCACCAAGAGACCCAGTACTTC
cdr3_aa: CSVQRPQHQETQYF

j_call: TRBJ1-1
d_call: NA
v_call: TRBV18
clone_size: NA
cdr3_nt: TGTGCCAGCTCACCACCGGGGGGTGCTTTCTTT
cdr3_aa: CASSPPGGAFF

j_call: TRBJ2-5
d_call: TRBD1
v_call: TRBV19
clone_size: few
cdr3_nt: TGTGCCAGTAGGCCGACAGGGGTTCAGACCCAGTACTTC
cdr3_aa: CASRPTGVQTQYF

j_call: TRBJ2-7
d_call: TRBD2
v_call: TRBV20-1
clone_size: many
cdr3_nt: TGCAGTGCAAGCGGGGGGGGCTACGAGCAGTACTTC
cdr3_aa: CSASGGGYEQYF

j_call: TRBJ2-7
d_call: TRBD2
v_call: TRBV3-1
clone_size: many
cdr3_nt: TGTGCCAGCAAGGGCCAAAATAGCGGGAGCCCTGGCACCTACGAGCAGTACTTC
cdr3_aa: CASKGQNSGSPGTYEQYF

j_call: TRBJ2-2
d_call: TRBD2
v_call: TRBV6-1
clone_size: NA
cdr3_nt: TGTGCCAGCGGGAGGGGTTGGACCGGGGAGCTGTTTTTT
cdr3_aa: CASGRGWTGELFF

j_call: TRBJ2-5
d_call: NA
v_call: TRBV18
clone_size: NA
cdr3_nt: TGTGCCAGCTCACTCAATCCTCGACAAGAGACCCAGTACTTC
cdr3_aa: CASSLNPRQETQYF

j_call: TRBJ1-2
d_call: TRBD1
v_call: TRBV27
clone_size: many
cdr3_nt: TGTGCCAGCAGTGCAGGGGGCCTCTCTAACTATGGCTACACCTTC
cdr3_aa: CASSAGGLSNYGYTF

j_call: TRBJ1-2
d_call: NA
v_call: TRBV20-1
clone_size: NA
cdr3_nt: TGCAGTGCTAGAGATTGGGCTAACTATGGCTACACCTTC
cdr3_aa: CSARDWANYGYTF

j_call: TRBJ1-2
d_call: NA
v_call: TRBV11-3
clone_size: few
cdr3_nt: TGTGCCAGCAGCTCGTTCGCGGGACGGAACTATGGCTACACCTTC
cdr3_aa: CASSSFAGRNYGYTF

j_call: TRBJ1-2
d_call: NA
v_call: TRBV28
clone_size: many
cdr3_nt: TGTGCCAGCAGAAACATCCGGGACACCGCTTCCTATGGCTACACCTTC
cdr3_aa: CASRNIRDTASYGYTF

j_call: TRBJ2-7
d_call: TRBD2
v_call: TRBV11-3
clone_size: many
cdr3_nt: TGTGCCAGCAGCTCCGGAGGGACTAGCGGGTTTAGCTCCTACGAGCAGTACTTC
cdr3_aa: CASSSGGTSGFSSYEQYF

j_call: TRBJ1-1
d_call: NA
v_call: TRBV27
clone_size: many
cdr3_nt: TGTGCCAGCAGATCATCTACAGGGAAAGCTTTCTTT
cdr3_aa: CASRSSTGKAFF

j_call: TRBJ2-5
d_call: NA
v_call: TRBV12-3/TRBV12-4
clone_size: few
cdr3_nt: TGTGCCAGCAGTCAGACTAGGGAGAGAGAGACCCAGTACTTC
cdr3_aa: CASSQTRERETQYF

j_call: TRBJ2-5
d_call: TRBD2
v_call: TRBV30
clone_size: many
cdr3_nt: TGTGCCTGGAGTCCCCAGGGGCGGGCTAGCGGGAGTTATACCCAGTACTTC
cdr3_aa: CAWSPQGRASGSYTQYF

j_call: TRBJ1-1
d_call: NA
v_call: TRBV20-1
clone_size: many
cdr3_nt: TGCAGCTCGAACGACGGACTGAACACTGAAGCTTTCTTT
cdr3_aa: CSSNDGLNTEAFF

j_call: TRBJ1-4
d_call: NA
v_call: TRBV20-1
clone_size: NA
cdr3_nt: TGCAGTGCTCCAGACCTCGGTGCAACTAATGAAAAACTGTTTTTT
cdr3_aa: CSAPDLGATNEKLFF

j_call: TRBJ2-1
d_call: TRBD2
v_call: TRBV10-2
clone_size: many
cdr3_nt: TGCGCCAGCAGTGAGTTACTAGCGGGAGCCAGCTCCTACAATGAGCAGTTCTTC
cdr3_aa: CASSELLAGASSYNEQFF

j_call: TRBJ2-7
d_call: NA
v_call: TRBV7-8
clone_size: many
cdr3_nt: TGTGCCAGCAGCTTGGGGAGGGACACCCGCTCCTACGAGCAGTACTTC
cdr3_aa: CASSLGRDTRSYEQYF

j_call: TRBJ2-1
d_call: TRBD1
v_call: TRBV18
clone_size: NA
cdr3_nt: TGTGCCAGCTCCCGCAAGGGGGCGCGGGACAATGAGCAGTTCTTC
cdr3_aa: CASSRKGARDNEQFF